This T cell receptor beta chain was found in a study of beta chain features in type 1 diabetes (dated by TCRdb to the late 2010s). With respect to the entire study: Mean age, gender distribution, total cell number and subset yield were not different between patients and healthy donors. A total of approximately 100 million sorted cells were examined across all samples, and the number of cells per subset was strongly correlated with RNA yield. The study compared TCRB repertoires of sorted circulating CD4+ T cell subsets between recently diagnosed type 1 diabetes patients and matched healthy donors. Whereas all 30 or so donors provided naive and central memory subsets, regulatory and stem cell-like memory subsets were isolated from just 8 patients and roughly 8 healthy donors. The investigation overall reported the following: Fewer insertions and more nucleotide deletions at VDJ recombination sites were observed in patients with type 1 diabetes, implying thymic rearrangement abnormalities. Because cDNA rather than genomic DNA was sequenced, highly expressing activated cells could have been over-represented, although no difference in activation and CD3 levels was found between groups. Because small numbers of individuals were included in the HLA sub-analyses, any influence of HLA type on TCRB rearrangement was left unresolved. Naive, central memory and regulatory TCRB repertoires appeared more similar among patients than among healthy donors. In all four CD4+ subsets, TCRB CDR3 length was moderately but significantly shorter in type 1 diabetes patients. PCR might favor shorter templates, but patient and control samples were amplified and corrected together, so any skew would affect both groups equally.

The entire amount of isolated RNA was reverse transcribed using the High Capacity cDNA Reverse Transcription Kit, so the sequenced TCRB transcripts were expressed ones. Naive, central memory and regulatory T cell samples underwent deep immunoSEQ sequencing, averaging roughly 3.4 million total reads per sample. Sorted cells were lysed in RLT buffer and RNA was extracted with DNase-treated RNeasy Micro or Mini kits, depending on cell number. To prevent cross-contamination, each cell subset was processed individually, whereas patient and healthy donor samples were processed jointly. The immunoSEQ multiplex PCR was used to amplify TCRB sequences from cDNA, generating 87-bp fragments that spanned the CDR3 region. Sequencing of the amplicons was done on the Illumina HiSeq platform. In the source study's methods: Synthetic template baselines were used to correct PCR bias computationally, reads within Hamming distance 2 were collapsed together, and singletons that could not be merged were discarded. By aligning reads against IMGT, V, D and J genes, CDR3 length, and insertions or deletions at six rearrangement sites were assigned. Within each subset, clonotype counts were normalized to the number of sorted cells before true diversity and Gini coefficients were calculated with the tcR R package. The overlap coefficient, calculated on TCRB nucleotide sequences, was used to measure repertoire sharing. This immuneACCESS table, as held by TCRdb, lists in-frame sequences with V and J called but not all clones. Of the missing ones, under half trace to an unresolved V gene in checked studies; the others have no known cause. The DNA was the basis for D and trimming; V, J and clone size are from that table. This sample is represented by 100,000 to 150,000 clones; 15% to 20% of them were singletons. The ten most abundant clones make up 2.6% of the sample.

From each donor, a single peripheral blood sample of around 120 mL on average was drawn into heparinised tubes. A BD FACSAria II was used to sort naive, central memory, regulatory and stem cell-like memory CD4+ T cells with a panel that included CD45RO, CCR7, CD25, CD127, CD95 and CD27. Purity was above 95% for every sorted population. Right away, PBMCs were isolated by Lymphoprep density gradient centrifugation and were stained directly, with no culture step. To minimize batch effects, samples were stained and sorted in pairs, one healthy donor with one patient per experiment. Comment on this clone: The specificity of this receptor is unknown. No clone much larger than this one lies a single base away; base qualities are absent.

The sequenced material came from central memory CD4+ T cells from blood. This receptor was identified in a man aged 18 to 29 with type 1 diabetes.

DNA sequence: TGTGCCAGCAGCTTTTCGGTCCGGGCCTACGAGCAGTACTTC. Translated, this gives CASSFSVRAYEQYF. The rearranged segments are TRBV5-6 and TRBJ2-7; the D gene lacks a confident call. Spanning cysteine to phenylalanine, the CDR3 consists of 14 amino acids. CDR3 DNA is the only sequence kept; it has 42 bases, read in frame from the first base. The junction carries 11 bases between V and J, which are trimmed by 2 bases and 2 bases respectively. The germline V gene supplies CDR1 SGHDT and CDR2 YYEEEE.